This T cell receptor beta chain was profiled in a study of cytomegalovirus exposure and HLA in healthy donors. General study results and limits: Versus the roughly 700-donor mean, an Asian-associated ancestry cluster reportedly showed fewer N-insertions in a later analysis.

Comment on this clone: No antigen is known for it.

The PCR used 60 Vbeta and 13 Jbeta primers. The data were produced by immunoSEQ multiplex PCR, yet TCRdb's version contains in-frame clones alone and is incomplete. The profile shows more than 60,000 clones, less than 80% of them singletons. Per germline, CDR1 SEHNR and CDR2 FQNEAQ (reference sequence). Trimming pared 2 bases from V and 6 bases from J, leaving 11 bases between. CDR3 length: 14 residues. The TCR comes from a woman aged 40 to 50 in good health and CMV-seropositive. Sequencing was carried out using PBMCs. The chain employs TRBV7-9 and TRBJ1-3; possible D gene TRBD1, 5 bases. The DNA for the CDR3 is TGTGCCAGCAGCTTAAATCTAGGGGAAAACACCATATATTTT. Translation gives CASSLNLGENTIYF.